The clone carrying this T cell receptor beta chain was detected only a few times. Its antigen remains unknown. Molecular-barcoded quantitative 5'-RACE produced these TCR beta libraries. TCRdb independently ran MiXCR on the 5' RACE reads; one entry per CDR3 protein. The sample holds a few hundred thousand distinct CDR3 sequences, more than 20% seen once. The source of the sample is a study of CD8 T cells in ankylosing spondylitis. General study points: What appeared characteristic of ankylosing spondylitis blood was a TCR beta motif of about eight highly homologous variants.

The germline CDR1 and CDR2 sequences are DFQATT and SNEGSKA (reference sequence). V lost 3 bases and J lost 5; bases outside the gene matches: 9. CDR3 length: 15 amino acids. The clonotype comes from a male donor with ankylosing spondylitis or in good health (not recorded which). Sequenced material: blood, either unsorted or a sorted T cell fraction (not recorded which). V is TRBV20-1 and J is TRBJ2-1; 8 bases fit TRBD2. The chain's CDR3 is CSARVPTGGHNEQFF. In DNA form, the CDR3 reads TGCAGTGCTAGGGTCCCTACGGGGGGGCACAATGAGCAGTTCTTC.